These 2 T cell receptor beta chains came from one sample sequenced in a study of control samples from healthy donors and cancer patients. Data came from immunoSEQ multiplex PCR; TCRdb stores just in-frame clones and leaves some out. The sample records 95,000 to 150,000 clones, about 90% being singletons. The sequenced sample consisted of blood. These receptors were taken from a man aged 18 to 30 in good health.

The rearrangement joins TRBV6-6 to TRBJ1-5; 9 nucleotides match TRBD1. The CDR3 has 16 residues. The germline gives CDR1 MNHNY, CDR2 SVGAGI (reference sequence). The V gene end was trimmed by 5 bases and the J gene end by 4 bases; junction bases not matched to a gene: 9. The CDR3 coding sequence is TGTGCCAGCAGTCGAGTCTGGACAGGGGAAAATCAGCCCCAGCATTTT. Translation: CASSRVWTGENQPQHF.

V gene TRBV30 combines with J gene TRBJ1-1, with 8 nucleotides matching TRBD1. With V trimmed by 7 bases and J by 11 bases, 21 bases remained unmatched. The CDR3 spans 15 residues. Germline values: CDR1 GTSNPN, CDR2 SVGIG (reference sequence). CDR3 in DNA: TGTGCCTCCTTAAATCAGGGGGCGCGAACCGAAGAGGCTTTCTTT. It yields the protein CASLNQGARTEEAFF.